Following are 30 T cell receptor beta chains from one sample sequenced in a study of blood T cell repertoires in COVID-19. Sequencing was performed with immunoSEQ multiplex PCR; in TCRdb, only in-frame clones are kept and a portion is missing. The table lists 50,000 or so clones, just over 85% of them singletons. Material: peripheral blood. The receptors come from a human donor in a cohort sampled during active COVID-19.

CDR3 coding DNA: TGCGCCAGCAGCTTGGGTGGGCCTCAAGAGACCCAGTACTTC. Encoded protein: CASSLGGPQETQYF. The chain has TRBV5-1 and TRBJ2-5; D unresolved. The germline V gene encodes CDR1 SGHRS and CDR2 YFSETQ. The V gene lost 0 bases and the J gene lost 2 bases, with 8 bases spanning the gap. The CDR3 runs to 14 residues.

The chain employs TRBV20-1 and TRBJ2-7, with 8 bases matching TRBD2. CDR3 length equals 11 residues. Germline V gene data show CDR1 as DFQATT and CDR2 as SNEGSKA (reference sequence). Unmatched junction bases numbered 3, after V lost 5 bases and J lost 6 bases. The CDR3 nucleotides read TGCAGTGCTTCTAGCGGGTTCGAGCAGTACTTC. This encodes CSASSGFEQYF.

The V call is TRBV9, the J call TRBJ2-2; 10 bases match TRBD2. The trim removed 6 bases at V and 5 bases at J, leaving 13 bases unmatched. The CDR3 length is 17 residues. Germline V gives CDR1 SGDLS, CDR2 YYNGEE. The CDR3 spells CASTTPLAGVSTGELFF. For the CDR3, the DNA is TGTGCCAGCACCACACCCCTAGCGGGAGTTAGTACCGGGGAGCTGTTTTTT.

CDR3 DNA sequence: TGTGCCACCAGCAGGGGACTTTTGGGTCGTAGCAATCAGCCCCAGCATTTT. Amino acids: CATSRGLLGRSNQPQHF. This chain links TRBV15 with TRBJ1-5, with D possibly TRBD1 on 5 matching bases. Trimming stripped 3 bases from V and 0 bases from J, with 15 bases between. Germline V lookup: CDR1 LNHNV, CDR2 YYDKDF (reference sequence). The CDR3 is made up of 17 amino acids.

This chain connects TRBV12-3 or TRBV12-4 to TRBJ1-1; D is possibly TRBD1 (5 bases). The V and J ends lost 2 bases and 5 bases respectively, with 9 bases between them. CDR3 length equals 13 residues. The CDR3 DNA sequence: TGTGCCAGCAGTTTACAGGGAGGGACTGAAGCTTTCTTT. Its protein product is CASSLQGGTEAFF.

The J gene is TRBJ2-1, the V gene TRBV7-8, with 8 positions matching TRBD2. Germline CDR1 and CDR2: SGHVS and FQNEAQ. V lost 4 bases and J lost 15; bases outside the gene matches: 11. The CDR3 contains 13 residues. CDR3 sequence (DNA): TGTGCCAGCAGCTCCACCTTAGCGGGGAATCGGTTCTTC. Protein: CASSSTLAGNRFF.

The J gene is TRBJ1-2, the V gene TRBV30; 7 bases match TRBD1. Germline lookup yields CDR1 GTSNPN and CDR2 SVGIG (reference sequence). The J segment lost 8 bases and the V segment lost 1 base, leaving 16 bases of the junction unmatched. There are 16 residues in the CDR3. The CDR3 protein is CAWSALGTAHVRGYTF. CDR3 sequence (DNA): TGTGCCTGGAGTGCCCTTGGGACAGCGCATGTGAGGGGCTACACCTTC.

The chain uses TRBV18 and TRBJ1-4, with D hard to call. The CDR3 length is 15 residues. Deletions cut 6 bases from V and 8 bases from J, with 19 bases between. Germline assignment: CDR1 KGHSH and CDR2 LQKENI. CDR3 protein: CASSPTRLGKEKLFF. In nucleotides, the CDR3 is TGTGCCAGCTCGCCTACCAGGCTCGGGAAGGAAAAACTGTTTTTT.

The chain is built from TRBV6-1 and TRBJ1-3, with D possibly TRBD1 on 5 matching bases. With 2 bases removed from V and 2 bases from J, the gap between germline ends came to 13 bases. The CDR3 consists of 16 residues. Germline V gene sequence: CDR1 MNHNS, CDR2 SASEGT. Here the CDR3 reads CASSEWAGQAGNTIYF. In nucleotides, the CDR3 is TGTGCCAGCAGTGAATGGGCAGGGCAGGCTGGAAACACCATATATTTT.

The V and J genes are TRBV6-5 and TRBJ1-2, with D possibly matching TRBD1 (6 bases). CDR3 size: 13 residues. With 7 bases removed from V and 4 bases from J, the gap between germline ends came to 13 bases. Germline V gives CDR1 MNHEY, CDR2 SVGAGI. The CDR3 spells CASIGLQGYGYTF. CDR3 coding DNA: TGTGCCAGCATAGGGTTACAGGGCTATGGCTACACCTTC.

The chain links TRBV27 to TRBJ2-7; D ambiguous. V lost 10 bases to trimming and J lost 5 bases, with 9 bases between them. Per the germline V gene, CDR1 is MNHEY and CDR2 is SMNVEV (reference sequence). The CDR3 covers 10 residues. CDR3 sequence: CATLDDEQYF. The CDR3 nucleotides read TGTGCCACCCTAGACGACGAGCAGTACTTC.

CDR3: CASSFAGAGEQYF. The CDR3 DNA reads as TGTGCCAGCAGCTTTGCGGGAGCAGGCGAGCAGTACTTC. V gene TRBV7-9 combines with J gene TRBJ2-7, with 7 bases that match TRBD2. The CDR3 contains 13 residues. The germline gives CDR1 SEHNR, CDR2 FQNEAQ (reference sequence). The V and J ends lost 3 bases and 6 bases, in that order; junction bases with no gene match: 5.

The chain is built from TRBV7-2 and TRBJ2-1; TRBD2 agrees at 9 bases. In germline, CDR1 is SGHTA, CDR2 FQGNSA. V gave up 4 bases and J gave up 0 bases; unmatched junction bases: 1. CDR3 size: 15 residues. CDR3 amino acids: CASSSAGGSYNEQFF. CDR3 nucleotides: TGTGCCAGCAGCTCAGCGGGAGGCTCCTACAATGAGCAGTTCTTC.

DNA of the CDR3: TGTGCCTGGACCCGGACAGGACTTAATGAAAAACTGTTTTTT. This translates into CAWTRTGLNEKLFF. The chain carries TRBV30 and TRBJ1-4, with 7 bases fitting TRBD1. This CDR3 is 14 amino acids long. The germline V gene has CDR1 GTSNPN and CDR2 SVGIG (reference sequence). V was clipped by 4 bases and J by 4 bases; unmatched bases: 6.

The rearrangement links TRBV5-1 to TRBJ1-6; D ambiguous. This CDR3 region has 15 residues. V lost 0 bases and J lost 0, with 4 bases in between. Per germline, CDR1 SGHRS and CDR2 YFSETQ. CDR3 sequence reads: CASSLGSSYNSPLHF. The CDR3 bases are TGCGCCAGCAGCTTGGGTAGCTCCTATAATTCACCCCTCCACTTT.

This sequence joins TRBV5-4 and TRBJ2-1; 10 bases fit TRBD2. Unmatched junction bases numbered 11, after V lost 0 bases and J lost 8 bases. The germline V gene has CDR1 SGHNT and CDR2 YYREEE (reference sequence). This CDR3 contains 17 residues. The CDR3 DNA sequence: TGTGCCAGCAGCTTGGGGCCCCTCAGCGGGGGGGGGCATGAGCAGTTCTTC. It translates to CASSLGPLSGGGHEQFF.

This clone was observed once. V usage is TRBV6-6 and J usage is TRBJ2-7; 8 bases match TRBD1. The length of the CDR3 is 15 residues. V was clipped by 5 bases and J by 3 bases; unmatched bases: 9. Looked up from germline, CDR1 is MNHNY and CDR2 is SVGAGI (reference sequence). The CDR3 DNA is TGTGCCAGCAGTGACCGAGCAGGGGGCATCTACGAGCAGTACTTC. Translation: CASSDRAGGIYEQYF.

This chain connects TRBV14 to TRBJ2-1; maybe TRBD2 (7 bases). CDR1 SGHDN and CDR2 FVKESK come from the germline V gene. Trimming stripped 6 bases from V and 1 base from J, with 19 bases between. CDR3 length: 17 residues. The CDR3 DNA is TGTGCCAGCAGTTCATTGGGGGGGGCCTTTTCCTACAATGAGCAGTTCTTC. Its protein is CASSSLGGAFSYNEQFF.

CDR3 protein: CASSQRGTSGAELFF. CDR3 coding DNA: TGCGCCAGCAGCCAACGTGGGACTAGCGGGGCGGAGCTGTTTTTT. The chain employs TRBV5-1 and TRBJ2-2; TRBD2 matches at 13 bases. The CDR3 covers 15 residues. V shed 4 bases, J shed 10 bases, and the junction held 7 bases outside the gene matches. The germline CDR1 and CDR2 sequences are SGHRS and YFSETQ.

J is TRBJ2-7 and V is TRBV10-1; 14 bases are a match to TRBD2. J gave up 3 bases and V 2 bases, and 9 bases lay outside the gene matches. The CDR3 is 18 residues long. The germline V gene has CDR1 WNHNN and CDR2 SYGVQD (reference sequence). In DNA form, the CDR3 reads TGCGCCAGCAGTGAGGGGGCCCGGGGACTAGCGGGAGTCTACGAGCAGTACTTC. This codes for CASSEGARGLAGVYEQYF.

This clone was counted only a few times. This sequence joins TRBV5-1 and TRBJ2-7; 12 bases map to TRBD2. J lost 3 bases, V lost 4 bases, and 5 bases had no gene match. The CDR3 is made up of 15 amino acids. In germline, CDR1 is SGHRS, CDR2 YFSETQ. The CDR3 region has the DNA TGCGCCAGCAGCCCCAGGACTAGCGGGGTCTACGAGCAGTACTTC. It specifies CASSPRTSGVYEQYF.

The chain couples TRBV2 to TRBJ2-7; a possible D gene is TRBD1 (6 bases). The length of the CDR3 is 12 residues. Trimming took off 5 bases at V and 4 bases at J, with 9 bases between the two ends. Looked up from germline, CDR1 is SNHLY and CDR2 is FYNNEI. The CDR3 DNA is TGTGCCAGCAGTCGACAGGTTTACGAGCAGTACTTC. The encoded protein is CASSRQVYEQYF.

The chain links TRBV24-1 to TRBJ1-5; 11 nucleotides align to TRBD1. Unmatched junction bases numbered 8, after V lost 6 bases and J lost 5 bases. This CDR3 contains 16 residues. Germline CDR1 KGHDR, CDR2 SFDVKD. CDR3 amino acids: CATSKPWTGGDQPQHF. CDR3 nucleotide sequence: TGTGCCACCAGTAAACCATGGACAGGGGGCGATCAGCCCCAGCATTTT.

This sequence joins TRBV6-1 and TRBJ1-2; D perhaps matches TRBD1 (5 bases). Looked up from germline, CDR1 is MNHNS and CDR2 is SASEGT. The V end lost 1 base, the J end lost 6 bases, and 9 bases lay between the germline ends. This CDR3 contains 13 residues. CDR3 bases: TGTGCCAGCAGTGAAGGGGGCGCGGATGGCTACACCTTC. Its protein product is CASSEGGADGYTF.

The genes are TRBV10-3 and TRBJ1-2; no definite D call. In germline, CDR1 is ENHRY, CDR2 SYGVKD. Trimming left V 5 bases short and J 4 bases short, with 8 bases between. The CDR3 extends over 12 amino acids. The CDR3 bases are TGTGCCATCAGTAACAGTCTCTATGGCTACACCTTC. Its protein is CAISNSLYGYTF.

The genes are TRBV7-9 and TRBJ2-3; 8 bases are a match to TRBD1. V lost 6 bases, J lost 5 bases, and 7 bases stayed unmatched. The CDR3 has 14 residues. Germline values: CDR1 SEHNR, CDR2 FQNEAQ (reference sequence). The CDR3 region has the DNA TGTGCCAGCAGATCACAGGGGGGCGTAGATACGCAGTATTTT. Residues: CASRSQGGVDTQYF.

The chain employs TRBV19 and TRBJ2-1, with TRBD1 as a possible D gene (5 bases). Germline V gene sequence: CDR1 LNHDA, CDR2 SQIVND (reference sequence). CDR3 length equals 13 residues. The V and J ends lost 5 bases and 8 bases respectively, with 13 bases between them. As DNA, the CDR3 is TGTGCCAGTAGTCTGGGATTCAGGGATGAGCAGTTCTTC. Translating gives CASSLGFRDEQFF.

A few counts support this clone. The chain recombines TRBV5-8 with TRBJ1-5; D not resolved. Germline V gene sequence: CDR1 SGHTS, CDR2 YDEGEE. The CDR3 loop spans 13 amino acids. V was trimmed by 0 bases and J by 4 bases, leaving 5 bases between them. CDR3 sequence (DNA): TGTGCCAGCAGCTTGGTCCCGAATCAGCCCCAGCATTTT. Translated, it gives CASSLVPNQPQHF.

The chain is built from TRBV7-9 and TRBJ1-4, with D perhaps matching TRBD1 (6 bases). The V end lost 2 bases, the J end lost 8 bases, and 15 bases lay between the germline ends. Germline V CDR1 and CDR2: SEHNR, FQNEAQ (reference sequence). This CDR3 region has 15 residues. CDR3 sequence: CASSLSAGAPEKLFF. CDR3 DNA sequence: TGTGCCAGCAGCTTATCGGCAGGGGCGCCGGAAAAACTGTTTTTT.

This clone is a singleton in its sample. The chain employs TRBV19 and TRBJ2-3; 12 bases line up with TRBD2. The CDR3 totals 16 residues. Germline CDR1 reads LNHDA; CDR2 reads SQIVND (reference sequence). The trim removed 7 bases at V and 2 bases at J, leaving 7 bases unmatched. CDR3 sequence reads: CASTQLAGGTTDTQYF. The CDR3 region has the DNA TGTGCCAGTACCCAACTAGCGGGAGGTACCACAGATACGCAGTATTTT.